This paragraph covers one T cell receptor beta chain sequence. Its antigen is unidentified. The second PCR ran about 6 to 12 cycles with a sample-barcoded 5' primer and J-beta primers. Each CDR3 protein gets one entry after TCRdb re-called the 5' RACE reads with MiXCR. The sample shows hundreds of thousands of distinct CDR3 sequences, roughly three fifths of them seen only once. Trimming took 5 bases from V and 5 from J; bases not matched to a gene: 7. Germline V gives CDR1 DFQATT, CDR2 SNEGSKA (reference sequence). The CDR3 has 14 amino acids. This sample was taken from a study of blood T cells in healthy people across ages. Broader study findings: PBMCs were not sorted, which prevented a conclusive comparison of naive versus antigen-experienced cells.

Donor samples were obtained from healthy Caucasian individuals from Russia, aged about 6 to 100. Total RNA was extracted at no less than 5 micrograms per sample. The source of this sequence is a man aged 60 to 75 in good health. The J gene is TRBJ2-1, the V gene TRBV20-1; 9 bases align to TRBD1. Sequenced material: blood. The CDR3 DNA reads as TGCAGTGCTCCCCGGGACAGGGACCACAATGAGCAGTTCTTC. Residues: CSAPRDRDHNEQFF.